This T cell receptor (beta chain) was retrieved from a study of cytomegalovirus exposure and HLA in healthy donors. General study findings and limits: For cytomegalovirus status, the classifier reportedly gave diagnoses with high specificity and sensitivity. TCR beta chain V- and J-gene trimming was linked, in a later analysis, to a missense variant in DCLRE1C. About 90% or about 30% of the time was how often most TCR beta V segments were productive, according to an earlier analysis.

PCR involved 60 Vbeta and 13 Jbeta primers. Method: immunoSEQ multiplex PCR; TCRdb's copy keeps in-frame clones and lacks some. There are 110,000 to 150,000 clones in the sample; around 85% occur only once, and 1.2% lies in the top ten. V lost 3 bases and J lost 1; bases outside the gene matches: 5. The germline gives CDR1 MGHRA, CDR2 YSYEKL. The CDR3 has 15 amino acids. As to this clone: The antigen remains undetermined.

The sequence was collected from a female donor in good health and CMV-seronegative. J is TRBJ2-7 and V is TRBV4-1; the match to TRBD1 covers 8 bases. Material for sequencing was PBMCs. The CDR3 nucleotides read TGCGCCAGCAGCCATTCGACAGGGGCTTCCTACGAGCAGTACTTC. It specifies CASSHSTGASYEQYF.